Presented here are 21 T cell receptor beta chains from one specimen sequenced in a study of T cell responses to AZD1222 COVID-19 vaccine. The table came from immunoSEQ multiplex PCR; TCRdb's copy has only in-frame clones and leaves some out. The table shows approximately 72,000 clones, with 80% to 90% occurring only once. The sequences come from peripheral blood, collected 28 days after the second AZD1222 dose. The receptors here all came from an adult who received the AZD1222 COVID-19 vaccine.

The genes are TRBV7-2 and TRBJ2-2; tentative D call: TRBD2 (6 bases). With 8 bases removed from V and 2 bases from J, the gap between germline ends came to 15 bases. This CDR3 contains 15 residues. The germline CDR1 and CDR2 sequences are SGHTA and FQGNSA. CDR3 loop: CASAKGGDNTGELFF. CDR3 nucleotide sequence: TGTGCCAGCGCGAAGGGAGGAGATAACACCGGGGAGCTGTTTTTT.

This clone was counted a single time. The CDR3 is CASSYQGANTEAFF. The CDR3 coding sequence is TGTGCCAGCAGTTATCAGGGGGCGAACACTGAAGCTTTCTTT. V and J are TRBV6-5 and TRBJ1-1; 8 nucleotides agree with TRBD1. Trimming took 3 bases from V and 1 from J; bases not matched to a gene: 1. Per germline, CDR1 MNHEY and CDR2 SVGAGI. The CDR3 runs 14 residues.

V usage is TRBV12-3 or TRBV12-4 and J usage is TRBJ2-3, with 9 positions matching TRBD1. The junction had 2 bases not matched to a gene; V was cut back by 6 bases and J by 4 bases. The CDR3 is 13 amino acids. The CDR3 spells CASRTGGADTQYF. DNA of the CDR3: TGTGCCAGCAGAACAGGGGGCGCAGATACGCAGTATTTT.

J is TRBJ1-2 and V is TRBV4-1; TRBD1 aligns across 8 bases. V shed 6 bases and J 10 bases; nucleotides not matched to a gene: 10. CDR1 and CDR2 from the germline V gene are MGHRA and YSYEKL. The CDR3 is made up of 13 amino acids. As DNA, the CDR3 is TGCGCCAGCAGGACGACAGGGGAAGCGTTCTACACCTTC. This encodes CASRTTGEAFYTF.

The chain joins TRBV2 to TRBJ1-6; 8 bases fit TRBD1. The CDR3 totals 15 residues. Losses at the gene ends were 8 bases for V and 7 bases for J; bases not matched to a gene: 10. Germline V gene sequence: CDR1 SNHLY, CDR2 FYNNEI. The CDR3 DNA follows: TGTGCCAGCTCCCTAAGACAGGGGTCAAATTCACCCCTCCACTTT. Its protein product is CASSLRQGSNSPLHF. Together with reference TRBV2 and TRBJ1-6, the CDR3 gives the full variable domain: EPEVTQTPSHQVTQMGQEVILRCVPISNHLYFYWYRQILGQKVEFLVSFYNNEISEKSEIFDDQFSVERPDGSNFTLKIRSTKLEDSAMYFCASSLRQGSNSPLHFGNGTRLTVT.

The chain joins TRBV5-1 to TRBJ2-7; a possible D gene is TRBD1 (5 bases). This CDR3 comprises 12 residues. The V gene lost 6 bases and the J gene lost 1 base, with 8 bases spanning the gap. Germline V CDR1 and CDR2: SGHRS, YFSETQ. In DNA, the CDR3 is TGCGCCAGCAAACAGGAGTCCTACGAGCAGTACTTC. This encodes CASKQESYEQYF.

The gene calls are TRBV12-5 and TRBJ2-1; tentatively, D is TRBD1 or TRBD2 (5 bases each). Trimming removed 5 bases from V and 5 bases from J, with 16 bases in between. Germline lookup yields CDR1 LGHNT and CDR2 FRNRAP. This CDR3 comprises 15 residues. DNA of the CDR3: TGTGCTAGTGGTCTTGGGGACCCCGGGGACAATGAGCAGTTCTTC. It yields the protein CASGLGDPGDNEQFF.

This sequence joins TRBV25-1 and TRBJ1-3; no firm D call. The length of the CDR3 is 15 residues. Looked up from germline, CDR1 is MGHDK and CDR2 is SYGVNS. V lost 6 bases and J 1 base, leaving 13 bases between the germline ends. CDR3 sequence (DNA): TGTGCCAGCAGCCCGACTCCGGCTTCTGGAAACACCATATATTTT. Its protein product is CASSPTPASGNTIYF.

The chain links TRBV19 to TRBJ2-5; weak D call: TRBD1 (6 bases). V was pared by 4 bases and J by 7 bases, with 13 bases between. The length of the CDR3 is 13 residues. Germline V lookup: CDR1 LNHDA, CDR2 SQIVND (reference sequence). DNA for the CDR3: TGTGCCAGTAGTACCCCCTCAGGGGTGACCCAGTACTTC. Translating it yields CASSTPSGVTQYF.

V is TRBV28 and J is TRBJ2-7; 8 nucleotides align to TRBD2. This CDR3 spans 15 amino acids. V lost 7 bases to trimming and J lost 3 bases; unmatched junction nucleotides: 11. Germline V gene lookup returns CDR1 MDHEN and CDR2 SYDVKM. The CDR3: CASTESSGKVYEQYF. In DNA form, the CDR3 reads TGTGCCAGCACCGAAAGTAGCGGGAAGGTCTACGAGCAGTACTTC.

The chain carries TRBV19 and TRBJ2-1; 7 bases line up with TRBD2. The length of the CDR3 is 14 residues. Germline lookup yields CDR1 LNHDA and CDR2 SQIVND (reference sequence). V lost 5 bases, J lost 7 bases, and 8 bases stayed unmatched. In DNA, the CDR3 is TGTGCCAGTAGTCGGGGGAGCGGGATGAATGAGCAGTTCTTC. It translates to CASSRGSGMNEQFF.

The chain couples TRBV5-1 to TRBJ1-2; 7 positions match TRBD1. The ends lost 5 bases at V and 4 bases at J; junction bases unmatched: 8. The CDR3 loop spans 14 amino acids. Germline V CDR1 and CDR2: SGHRS, YFSETQ. The CDR3 here is CASREGQPGYGYTF. The CDR3, as DNA: TGCGCCAGCAGGGAGGGACAGCCGGGCTATGGCTACACCTTC.

The chain couples TRBV5-1 to TRBJ2-6; D might be TRBD1 (6 bases). The V end lost 7 bases, the J end lost 3 bases, and 8 bases lay between the germline ends. Germline CDR1 is SGHRS and CDR2 is YFSETQ. There are 13 residues in the CDR3. The DNA of the CDR3 is TGCGCCAGCCGGACAGTTGGGGCCAACGTCCTGACTTTC. Its protein product is CASRTVGANVLTF.

J is TRBJ1-5 and V is TRBV18, with a possible D match to TRBD1 (5 bases). Germline V CDR1 and CDR2: KGHSH, LQKENI. Trimming removed 4 bases from V and 0 bases from J, with 16 bases in between. The CDR3 contains 17 residues. The chain's CDR3 is CASSRRDGERSNQPQHF. In DNA form, the CDR3 reads TGTGCCAGCTCACGGCGGGACGGGGAACGTAGCAATCAGCCCCAGCATTTT.

This sequence joins TRBV18 and TRBJ1-5; D gene uncertain. The CDR3 covers 13 residues. Trimming took off 3 bases at V and 4 bases at J, with 7 bases between the two ends. CDR1 is KGHSH and CDR2 is LQKENI in the germline V gene. CDR3 loop: CASSPGSNQPQHF. The CDR3 nucleotides read TGTGCCAGCTCACCCGGCAGTAATCAGCCCCAGCATTTT.

Concerning this clone itself: Other DNA sequences from this sample encode an identical CDR3 as well. The chain combines TRBV28 with TRBJ2-7, with D possibly matching TRBD2 (6 bases). CDR3 length: 14 amino acids. The V gene lost 5 bases and the J gene lost 4 bases, with 15 bases spanning the gap. In germline, CDR1 is MDHEN, CDR2 SYDVKM. Here the CDR3 reads CASSHRGLSYEQYF. In nucleotides, the CDR3 is TGTGCCAGCAGTCACCGGGGGTTGAGTTACGAGCAGTACTTC.

The chain combines TRBV7-2 with TRBJ1-2; unclear D gene. Germline values: CDR1 SGHTA, CDR2 FQGNSA. The CDR3 length is 14 residues. Trimming took 1 base from V and 3 from J, leaving 9 bases between them. For the CDR3, the DNA is TGTGCCAGCAGCTTAGTCCCCGACGACTATGGCTACACCTTC. Translating gives CASSLVPDDYGYTF.

The chain carries TRBV6-1 and TRBJ2-7; D may correspond to TRBD1 or TRBD2 (5 bases each). CDR1 is MNHNS and CDR2 is SASEGT in the germline V gene. V was clipped by 2 bases and J by 3 bases, with 8 bases between them. This CDR3 contains 13 residues. The CDR3 bases are TGTGCCAGCAGTGAAATGGGGGACTACGAGCAGTACTTC. As protein: CASSEMGDYEQYF.

This rearrangement joins TRBV7-8 to TRBJ2-7; TRBD2 aligns across 8 bases. J gave up 1 base and V 1 base, and 3 bases lay outside the gene matches. The CDR3 extends over 15 amino acids. Germline CDR1 and CDR2: SGHVS and FQNEAQ. CDR3 DNA sequence: TGTGCCAGCAGCTTAGTTTCTAGCGGGTCCTACGAGCAGTACTTC. Translation: CASSLVSSGSYEQYF.

This clone was recorded once. CDR3 DNA sequence: TGTGCCAGCAGCTTTGCAGGAGAGCCCCAGCATTTT. Residues: CASSFAGEPQHF. The chain links TRBV7-8 to TRBJ1-5; D call uncertain. Germline CDR1 and CDR2: SGHVS and FQNEAQ. The CDR3 length is 12 residues. The germline V and J ends were trimmed by 3 bases and 8 bases, with 8 bases remaining between them.

The CDR3 is CASSKTGFNSPLHF. CDR3 coding DNA: TGTGCCAGCAGCAAGACAGGGTTTAATTCACCCCTCCACTTT. This sequence joins TRBV7-9 and TRBJ1-6; 7 bases are a match to TRBD1. The CDR3 contains 14 residues. V gave up 5 bases and J gave up 6 bases; unmatched junction bases: 4. Germline CDR1 is SEHNR and CDR2 is FQNEAQ (reference sequence).